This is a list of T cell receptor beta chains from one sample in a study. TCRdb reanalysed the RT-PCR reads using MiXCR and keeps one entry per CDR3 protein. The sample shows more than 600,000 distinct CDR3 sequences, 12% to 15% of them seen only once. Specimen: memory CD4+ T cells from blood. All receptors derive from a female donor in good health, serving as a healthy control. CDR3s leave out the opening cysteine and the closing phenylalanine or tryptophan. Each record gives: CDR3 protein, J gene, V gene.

ASSQGGMNTEAF | TRBJ1-1 | TRBV4-1
AIRPESALAGFRF | TRBJ2-1 | TRBV10-3
ASSLAPGAGSSPLH | TRBJ1-6 | TRBV7-6
ASSFSGRYNEQF | TRBJ2-1 | TRBV28
ASSFGQKETQY | TRBJ2-5 | TRBV12-3/TRBV12-4
ASSWGQATYEQY | . | TRBV5-1
ASTWGSRYNEQF | TRBJ2-1 | TRBV12-3/TRBV12-4
ASSRTGDSDTQY | TRBJ2-3 | TRBV11-2
ASSPTRASYGYT | TRBJ1-2 | TRBV6-1
ASSPDTTNQPQH | TRBJ1-5 | TRBV3-1
ASSSSWATATDTQY | TRBJ2-3 | TRBV27
ASSGGPTGEQY | TRBJ2-7 | TRBV9
ASSSQGINEQF | TRBJ2-1 | TRBV6-5
ASRSNSYNEQF | TRBJ2-1 | TRBV27
ASSHGGQALGYEQY | TRBJ2-7 | TRBV12-3/TRBV12-4
ASSMTGEGTDTQY | TRBJ2-3 | TRBV5-4
ASSKAGTTGELF | TRBJ2-2 | TRBV6-5
ASSPTASSYEQY | TRBJ2-7 | TRBV6-5
ASSSPVILY | TRBJ2-3 | TRBV12-3/TRBV12-4
ASSPFAKSPLH | TRBJ1-6 | TRBV7-2
ASSVQGSDEKLF | TRBJ1-4 | TRBV5-1
ASSEIGTENEKLF | TRBJ1-4 | TRBV10-2
ASSGPTSGGTYEQY | TRBJ2-7 | TRBV7-6
ASSPTSGNQPQH | TRBJ1-5 | TRBV18
SAPDLTSGRNEQY | TRBJ2-7 | TRBV20-1
ASSQGLGDTQY | TRBJ2-3 | TRBV3-1
ASNGGGRTEAF | TRBJ1-1 | TRBV9